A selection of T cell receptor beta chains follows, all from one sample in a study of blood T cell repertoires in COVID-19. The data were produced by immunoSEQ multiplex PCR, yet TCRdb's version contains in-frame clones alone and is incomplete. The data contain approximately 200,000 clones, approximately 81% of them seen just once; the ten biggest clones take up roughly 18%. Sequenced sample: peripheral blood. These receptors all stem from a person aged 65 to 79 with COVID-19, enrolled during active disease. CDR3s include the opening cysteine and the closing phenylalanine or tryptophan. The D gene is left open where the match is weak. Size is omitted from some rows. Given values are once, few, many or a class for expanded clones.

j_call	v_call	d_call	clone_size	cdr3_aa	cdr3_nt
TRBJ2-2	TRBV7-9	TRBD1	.	CASSSGTGFPGELFF	TGTGCCAGCAGCTCCGGGACAGGGTTCCCCGGGGAGCTGTTTTTT
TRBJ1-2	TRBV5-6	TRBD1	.	CASSLMDRGFTF	TGTGCCAGCAGCTTGATGGACAGGGGGTTCACCTTC
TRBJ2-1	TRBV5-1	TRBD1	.	CASSLRGQGIGEQFF	TGCGCCAGCAGCTTGAGGGGACAGGGGATTGGTGAGCAGTTCTTC
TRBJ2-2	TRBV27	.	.	CASSRTETGELFF	TGTGCCAGCAGCCGGACTGAAACCGGGGAGCTGTTTTTT
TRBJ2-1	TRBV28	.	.	CASSGAGQLLNEQFF	TGTGCCAGCAGTGGGGCGGGACAGCTACTCAATGAGCAGTTCTTC
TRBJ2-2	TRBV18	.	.	CASSPEVTGELFF	TGTGCCAGCTCACCCGAGGTCACCGGGGAGCTGTTTTTT
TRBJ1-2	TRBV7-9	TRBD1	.	CASSVGQGTYGYTF	TGTGCCAGCAGCGTAGGACAGGGTACCTATGGCTACACCTTC
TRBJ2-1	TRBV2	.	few	CASAGYSYNEQFF	TGTGCCAGCGCAGGCTACTCCTACAATGAGCAGTTCTTC
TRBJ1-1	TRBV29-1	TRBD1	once	CSAIRGLGTEAFF	TGCAGCGCCATCAGGGGGCTGGGCACTGAAGCTTTCTTT
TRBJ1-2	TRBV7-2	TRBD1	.	CASSSRPDRAGGYTF	TGTGCCAGCAGCTCCCGCCCGGACAGGGCGGGTGGCTACACCTTC
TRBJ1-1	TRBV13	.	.	CASSSPDSYSNTEAFF	TGTGCCAGCAGCTCCCCGGACAGCTACTCGAACACTGAAGCTTTCTTT
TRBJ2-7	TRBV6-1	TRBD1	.	CASSEAGTAPLEQYF	TGTGCCAGCAGTGAAGCGGGGACAGCCCCCCTGGAGCAGTACTTC
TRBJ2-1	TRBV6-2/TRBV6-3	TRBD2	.	CASSSRLAGAAEQFF	TGTGCCAGCAGTTCACGACTAGCGGGAGCCGCTGAGCAGTTCTTC
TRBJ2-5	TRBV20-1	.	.	CSASEDTWRETQYF	TGCAGTGCTAGTGAGGACACCTGGCGAGAGACCCAGTACTTC
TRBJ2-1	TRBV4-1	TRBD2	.	CASSRLAGGSNSYNEQFF	TGCGCCAGCAGCCGGCTAGCGGGGGGATCTAACTCCTACAATGAGCAGTTCTTC
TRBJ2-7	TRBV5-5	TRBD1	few	CASSLFRQGGFYEQYF	TGTGCCAGCAGCTTATTTCGACAGGGCGGGTTCTACGAGCAGTACTTC
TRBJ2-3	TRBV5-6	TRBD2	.	CASSLVTSLSFTDTQYF	TGTGCCAGCAGCTTGGTGACTAGCCTTTCGTTCACAGATACGCAGTATTTT
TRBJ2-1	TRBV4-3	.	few	CASSQAALRGNEQFF	TGCGCCAGCAGCCAAGCGGCCTTGCGGGGCAATGAGCAGTTCTTC
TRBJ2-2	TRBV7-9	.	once	CASKGGGGGTGELFF	TGTGCCAGCAAAGGAGGGGGCGGTGGCACCGGGGAGCTGTTTTTT
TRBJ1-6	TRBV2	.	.	CASSPGNSPLHF	TGTGCCAGCAGCCCGGGGAATTCACCCCTCCACTTT
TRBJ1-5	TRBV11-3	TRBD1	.	CASSLIFRDRDHQSQPQHF	TGTGCCAGCAGCTTGATTTTCCGGGACAGGGACCACCAAAGTCAGCCCCAGCATTTT
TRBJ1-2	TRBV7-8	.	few	CASSLGRRLNYGYTF	TGTGCCAGCAGCTTAGGCAGGCGCCTCAACTATGGCTACACCTTC
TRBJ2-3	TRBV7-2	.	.	CASSLIGGKGDTQYF	TGTGCCAGCAGCTTAATAGGAGGAAAGGGAGATACGCAGTATTTT
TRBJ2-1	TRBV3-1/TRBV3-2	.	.	CASSPSLGGNYNEQFF	TGTGCCAGCAGCCCCTCCTTGGGCGGGAACTACAATGAGCAGTTCTTC
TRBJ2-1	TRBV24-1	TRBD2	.	CATRGSSGRANEQFF	TGTGCCACCAGGGGCTCTAGCGGGAGGGCTAATGAGCAGTTCTTC
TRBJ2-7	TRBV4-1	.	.	CASSQEFPGNLEQYF	TGCGCCAGCAGCCAAGAGTTCCCCGGGAATCTTGAGCAGTACTTC
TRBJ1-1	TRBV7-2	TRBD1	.	CASSPTGGRTTEAFF	TGTGCCAGCAGCCCTACAGGGGGCAGAACCACTGAAGCTTTCTTT
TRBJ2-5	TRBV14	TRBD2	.	CASSQDRTSGSWTQYF	TGTGCCAGCAGCCAGGACCGGACTAGCGGGTCATGGACCCAGTACTTC
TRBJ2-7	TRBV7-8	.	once	CASSQSGQYSEQYF	TGTGCCAGCAGCCAATCTGGGCAGTACAGCGAGCAGTACTTC
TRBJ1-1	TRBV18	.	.	CASSPEKGWAFF	TGTGCCAGCTCACCGGAGAAGGGGTGGGCTTTCTTT
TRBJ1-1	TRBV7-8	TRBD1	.	CASSLGQQNTEAFF	TGTGCCAGCAGCTTGGGACAGCAGAACACTGAAGCTTTCTTT
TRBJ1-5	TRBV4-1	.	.	CASSQDRNQPQHF	TGCGCCAGCAGCCAGGACAGAAATCAGCCCCAGCATTTT
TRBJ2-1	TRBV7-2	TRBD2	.	CASSLLAGGPYNEQFF	TGTGCCAGCAGCTTACTAGCGGGGGGGCCTTACAATGAGCAGTTCTTC
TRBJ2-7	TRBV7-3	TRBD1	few	CASSLIGQGHGYEQYF	TGTGCCAGCAGCTTAATCGGACAGGGACACGGATACGAGCAGTACTTC
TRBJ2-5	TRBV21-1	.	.	CASSKEYSYQETQYF	TGTGCCAGCAGCAAGGAATACAGCTACCAAGAGACCCAGTACTTC
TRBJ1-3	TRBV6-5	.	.	CASSSRGVGNTIYF	TGTGCCAGCAGTTCAAGGGGCGTGGGAAACACCATATATTTT
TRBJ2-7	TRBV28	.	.	CASSFFVASPLEQYF	TGTGCCAGCAGTTTTTTCGTGGCATCCCCTCTCGAGCAGTACTTC
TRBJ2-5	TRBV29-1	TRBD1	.	CSVEGGTGEETQYF	TGCAGCGTTGAAGGGGGGACAGGCGAAGAGACCCAGTACTTC
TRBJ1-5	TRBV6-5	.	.	CASRRQYNQPQHF	TGTGCCAGCCGACGACAGTACAATCAGCCCCAGCATTTT
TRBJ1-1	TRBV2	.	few	CASRYRRGNTEAFF	TGTGCCAGCAGGTACCGTCGGGGGAACACTGAAGCTTTCTTT
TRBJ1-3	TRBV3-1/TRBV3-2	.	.	CASSQKWRRAAGNTIYF	TGTGCCAGCAGCCAAAAGTGGAGGAGGGCCGCTGGAAACACCATATATTTT
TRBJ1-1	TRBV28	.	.	CASSSGGRGAAFF	TGTGCCAGCAGTTCGGGTGGGAGGGGGGCAGCTTTCTTT
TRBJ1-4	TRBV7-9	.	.	CASSLATSYEKLFF	TGTGCCAGCAGCTTAGCAACAAGTTATGAAAAACTGTTTTTT
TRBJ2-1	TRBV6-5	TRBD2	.	CASMPSGEVYNEQFF	TGTGCCAGCATGCCTAGCGGGGAAGTCTACAATGAGCAGTTCTTC
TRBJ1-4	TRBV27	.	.	CASSPQGPNEKLFF	TGTGCCAGCAGTCCCCAGGGTCCTAATGAAAAACTGTTTTTT
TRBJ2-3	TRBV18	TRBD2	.	CASSPRAGIRTDTQYF	TGTGCCAGCTCACCACGAGCGGGAATACGCACAGATACGCAGTATTTT
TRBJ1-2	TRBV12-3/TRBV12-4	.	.	CASSPTGFGYTF	TGTGCCAGCAGCCCTACAGGGTTCGGCTACACCTTC
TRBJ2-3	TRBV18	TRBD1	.	CASSRSGTGDTDTQYF	TGTGCCAGCTCCAGATCCGGGACAGGGGACACAGATACGCAGTATTTT
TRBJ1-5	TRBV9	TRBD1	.	CASSATGNQPQHF	TGTGCCAGCAGTGCGACAGGGAACCAGCCCCAGCATTTT
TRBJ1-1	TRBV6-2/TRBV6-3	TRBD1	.	CASSYKQGAEAFF	TGTGCCAGCAGTTACAAACAGGGGGCGGAAGCTTTCTTT
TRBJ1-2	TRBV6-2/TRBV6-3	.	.	CASRPTGQIVGYTF	TGTGCCAGCAGACCTACAGGACAGATCGTTGGCTACACCTTC